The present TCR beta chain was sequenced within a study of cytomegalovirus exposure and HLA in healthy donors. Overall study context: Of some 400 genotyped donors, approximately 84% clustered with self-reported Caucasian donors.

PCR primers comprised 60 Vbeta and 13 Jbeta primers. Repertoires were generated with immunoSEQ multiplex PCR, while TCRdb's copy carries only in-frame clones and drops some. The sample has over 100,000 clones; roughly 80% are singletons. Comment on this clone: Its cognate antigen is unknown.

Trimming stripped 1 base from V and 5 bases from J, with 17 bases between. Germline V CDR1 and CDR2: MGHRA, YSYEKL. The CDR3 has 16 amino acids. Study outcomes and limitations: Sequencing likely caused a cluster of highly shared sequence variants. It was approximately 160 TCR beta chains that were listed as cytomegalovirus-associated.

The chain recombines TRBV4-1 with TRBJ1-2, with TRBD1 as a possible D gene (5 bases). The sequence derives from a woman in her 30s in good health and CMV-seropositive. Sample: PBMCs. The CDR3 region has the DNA TGCGCCAGCAGCCAAGGCACAGGTTCGCGTCCTTATGGCTACACCTTC. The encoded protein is CASSQGTGSRPYGYTF.